The subject of this entry is one T cell receptor (beta chain). The data were taken from a study of cytomegalovirus exposure and HLA in healthy donors. Looking at the study overall: The roughly 100 million unique TCR beta sequences, from 150 million to 200 million T cells, were found by an earlier analysis.

Germline V CDR1 and CDR2: SNHLY, FYNNEI. The CDR3 extends over 13 amino acids. Trimming took off 6 bases at V and 4 bases at J, with 9 bases between the two ends. PCR was performed using 60 Vbeta and 13 Jbeta primers. Clones were sequenced by immunoSEQ multiplex PCR, and TCRdb holds only the in-frame ones, with some missing. The table records tens of thousands of clones, about three quarters of them present only once. The sequence was obtained from a woman aged 45 to 65 in good health and CMV-seropositive. Source material: PBMCs. The gene calls are TRBV2 and TRBJ2-2; possibly TRBD1 for D (5 bases). This CDR3 reads CASREQVTGELFF. CDR3 sequence (DNA): TGTGCCAGCAGAGAACAGGTCACCGGGGAGCTGTTTTTT.